A selection of T cell receptor beta chains follows, all from one sample in a study of cytotoxic CD8 clonotypes in ibrutinib-treated CLL. Assay used: immunoSEQ multiplex PCR; TCRdb lists only in-frame clones, some missing. This sample carries fewer than 400,000 clones, roughly 70% of them seen once, and the ten largest clones take under 8%. Here the sequenced sample was PBMCs, taken after 36 months of ibrutinib treatment. The receptors stem from a human donor with chronic lymphocytic leukemia. The CDR3 runs from the conserved cysteine through the conserved F or W. The D gene is left open where the match is weak. Part of the rows lack a size; the others show once, few, many or a class for expanded clones.

clone_size j_call v_call d_call cdr3_aa cdr3_nt
- TRBJ2-7 TRBV29-1 TRBD1 CSVRDRGISYEQYF TGCAGCGTCAGGGACAGGGGGATCAGTTACGAGCAGTACTTC
- TRBJ2-5 TRBV25-1 - CASSEPGLSETQYF TGTGCCAGCAGTGAGCCAGGGCTATCGGAGACCCAGTACTTC
few TRBJ1-5 TRBV19 - CASSIGAGASNQPQHF TGTGCCAGTAGTATAGGGGCAGGGGCGAGCAATCAGCCCCAGCATTTT
- TRBJ2-4 TRBV5-1 - CASSFQEGPKNIQYF TGCGCCAGCAGCTTCCAGGAGGGGCCCAAAAACATTCAGTACTTC
- TRBJ2-7 TRBV5-6 - CASSLGTGNYEQYF TGTGCCAGCAGCTTGGGGACGGGAAACTACGAGCAGTACTTC
- TRBJ2-2 TRBV7-8 - CASSFNVGNTGELFF TGTGCCAGCAGCTTTAACGTGGGTAACACCGGGGAGCTGTTTTTT
- TRBJ2-1 TRBV10-3 - CAISKTDRNNEQFF TGTGCCATCAGTAAAACGGACAGAAACAATGAGCAGTTCTTC
few TRBJ1-6 TRBV7-2 - CASSLAGRLYNSPLHF TGTGCCAGCAGCTTAGCGGGCAGGCTTTATAATTCACCCCTCCACTTT
once TRBJ2-1 TRBV19 TRBD1 CASSIGGGAINEQFF TGTGCCAGTAGTATAGGAGGGGGCGCGATCAATGAGCAGTTCTTC
few TRBJ1-4 TRBV5-1 - CASSLGQVVEEKLFF TGCGCCAGCAGCTTGGGACAGGTCGTAGAGGAAAAACTGTTTTTT
few TRBJ1-2 TRBV28 - CASSATYGYTF TGTGCCAGCAGCGCTACCTATGGCTACACCTTC
- TRBJ2-7 TRBV11-2 - CASSRRIPYEQYF TGTGCCAGCAGCCGCCGGATCCCATACGAGCAGTACTTC
once TRBJ1-2 TRBV28 TRBD1 CASSSPGTGPGYTF TGTGCCAGCAGTTCTCCCGGGACAGGGCCCGGCTACACCTTC
- TRBJ2-1 TRBV28 TRBD1 CASSFRDRTYNEQFF TGTGCCAGCAGTTTCAGGGACAGGACATACAATGAGCAGTTCTTC
once TRBJ1-4 TRBV5-6 - CASSLRVLPNEKLFF TGTGCCAGCAGCTTGCGGGTTCTGCCTAATGAAAAACTGTTTTTT
- TRBJ1-6 TRBV7-2 - CASSGTTGWRGSPLHF TGTGCCAGCAGCGGCACCACAGGGTGGCGGGGGTCACCCCTCCACTTT
- TRBJ2-7 TRBV7-6 - CASSLASESYEQYF TGTGCCAGCAGCTTAGCGTCGGAGTCCTACGAGCAGTACTTC
- TRBJ1-1 TRBV5-1 - CASSLEQVMNTEAFF TGCGCCAGCAGCTTGGAGCAGGTAATGAACACTGAAGCTTTCTTT
- TRBJ1-2 TRBV19 - CASSIEGIHQSYGYTF TGTGCCAGTAGTATAGAAGGGATCCATCAAAGCTATGGCTACACCTTC
- TRBJ2-5 TRBV7-3 TRBD2 CASSLSGGQETQYF TGTGCCAGCAGCTTGAGCGGGGGGCAAGAGACCCAGTACTTC
- TRBJ2-3 TRBV20-1 - CSARAPDTQYF TGCAGTGCTAGAGCGCCAGATACGCAGTATTTT
- TRBJ1-4 TRBV5-6 - CASTLGLMGEKLFF TGTGCCAGCACCCTCGGGCTTATGGGGGAAAAACTGTTTTTT
- TRBJ2-5 TRBV6-5 TRBD2 CASSSGLVQETQYF TGTGCCAGCAGTTCGGGACTAGTACAAGAGACCCAGTACTTC
- TRBJ2-1 TRBV5-6 TRBD2 CASSPINPGLGNNEQFF TGTGCCAGCAGCCCCATCAATCCGGGACTAGGAAACAATGAGCAGTTCTTC
- TRBJ2-7 TRBV7-6 - CASSSYPPGYNSSYEQYF TGTGCCAGCAGCTCCTATCCCCCAGGATACAACAGCTCCTACGAGCAGTACTTC
once TRBJ1-2 TRBV9 - CASTLGRGFSDGYTF TGTGCCAGCACCCTCGGTCGAGGATTTTCGGATGGCTACACCTTC
- TRBJ2-7 TRBV21-1 - CASSKRGQSSYEQYF TGTGCCAGCAGCAAACGGGGACAGAGCTCCTACGAGCAGTACTTC
few TRBJ2-1 TRBV10-1 - CATYTGKLAYNEQFF TGCGCCACGTACACAGGGAAATTAGCCTACAATGAGCAGTTCTTC
- TRBJ2-7 TRBV27 TRBD2 CASRRLAGDPRIYEQYF TGTGCCAGCAGACGACTAGCGGGAGACCCAAGGATATACGAGCAGTACTTC
once TRBJ1-2 TRBV5-8 - CASGNPRSFVAVNYGYTF TGTGCCAGCGGGAACCCACGCAGCTTCGTGGCGGTGAACTATGGCTACACCTTC
once TRBJ2-3 TRBV29-1 TRBD2 CSVEIRGLAGADTQYF TGCAGCGTTGAAATTCGGGGACTAGCGGGAGCAGATACGCAGTATTTT
once TRBJ2-3 TRBV19 - CASSSQTASTDTQYF TGTGCCAGTAGTAGCCAGACGGCTAGCACAGATACGCAGTATTTT
- TRBJ1-2 TRBV5-4 - CASSLAGRDYGYTF TGTGCCAGCAGCTTGGCGGGACGGGACTATGGCTACACCTTC
- TRBJ1-1 TRBV25-1 TRBD1 CASRDRGKTEAFF TGTGCCAGCAGGGACAGGGGTAAAACTGAAGCTTTCTTT
- TRBJ2-3 TRBV19 TRBD1 CASSLRDRVADTQYF TGTGCCAGTAGTCTCCGGGACAGGGTGGCAGATACGCAGTATTTT
- TRBJ2-1 TRBV2 TRBD2 CASSEALSGGSYNEQFF TGTGCCAGCAGTGAAGCGCTAAGCGGGGGGTCCTACAATGAGCAGTTCTTC
- TRBJ2-1 TRBV28 TRBD1 CASSLFPGTGTNEQFF TGTGCCAGCAGTTTGTTTCCCGGGACAGGGACAAATGAGCAGTTCTTC
- TRBJ1-4 TRBV2 - CASRQEDEKLFF TGTGCCAGCAGGCAGGAGGATGAAAAACTGTTTTTT
few TRBJ2-2 TRBV9 - CASSVVGGTGELFF TGTGCCAGCAGCGTAGTGGGGGGCACCGGGGAGCTGTTTTTT
few TRBJ1-2 TRBV29-1 - CSVAQGGLGYTF TGCAGCGTTGCGCAGGGAGGTCTTGGCTACACCTTC
- TRBJ2-3 TRBV5-4 - CASSFARAGTDTQYF TGTGCCAGCAGCTTTGCGAGGGCCGGCACAGATACGCAGTATTTT
- TRBJ2-7 TRBV19 TRBD1 CASSIVRDSYEQYF TGTGCCAGTAGTATAGTTAGGGACAGCTACGAGCAGTACTTC
once TRBJ2-2 TRBV2 TRBD1 CASTGGQGYTGELFF TGTGCCAGCACCGGAGGACAGGGTTACACCGGGGAGCTGTTTTTT
- TRBJ2-1 TRBV29-1 - CSVEDLGQYNEQFF TGCAGCGTTGAAGACCTCGGACAGTACAATGAGCAGTTCTTC
- TRBJ2-5 TRBV11-2 TRBD2 CASSFLGGMETQYF TGTGCCAGCAGCTTCTTGGGGGGGATGGAGACCCAGTACTTC
- TRBJ1-2 TRBV15 - CATSRPTGGDGYTF TGTGCCACCAGCAGACCAACCGGAGGGGATGGCTACACCTTC
once TRBJ2-3 TRBV9 - CASSVAFDTQYF TGTGCCAGCAGCGTAGCCTTTGATACGCAGTATTTT
- TRBJ2-5 TRBV9 TRBD2 CASSALDGGGRETQYF TGTGCCAGCAGCGCTCTGGATGGCGGGGGACGGGAGACCCAGTACTTC
- TRBJ1-2 TRBV25-1 - CASSGWTEAHGYTF TGTGCCAGCAGTGGGTGGACAGAGGCTCATGGCTACACCTTC
- TRBJ2-7 TRBV4-3 TRBD1 CASSQDLAGQGSYEQYF TGCGCCAGCAGCCAAGATTTGGCGGGACAGGGGTCCTACGAGCAGTACTTC
- TRBJ1-4 TRBV2 - CASKSGREREKLFF TGTGCCAGCAAGTCGGGCAGGGAGCGCGAAAAACTGTTTTTT
- TRBJ2-5 TRBV2 TRBD1 CASSHPKSGQGLETQYF TGTGCCAGCAGTCACCCCAAGAGTGGACAGGGCTTAGAGACCCAGTACTTC
- TRBJ2-3 TRBV29-1 TRBD2 CSAGGPQYF TGCAGCGCGGGAGGGCCTCAGTATTTT
few TRBJ2-7 TRBV5-1 - CASSLVGF TGCGCCAGCAGCTTGGTTGGCTTC